The sequence of this T cell receptor (beta chain) was determined in a study of blood T cell repertoires in COVID-19. Germline-derived CDR1 and CDR2 are SEHNR and FQNEAQ (reference sequence). V gave up 5 bases and J gave up 8 bases; unmatched junction bases: 14. There are 16 residues in the CDR3. This table comes from immunoSEQ multiplex PCR, and its TCRdb copy is limited to in-frame clones, with some not included. This sample yields more than 150,000 clones, of which 86% are seen a single time; about a fifth belongs to the top ten. This receptor was taken from a man aged 65 to 85 with active or convalescent COVID-19. The sequenced sample was peripheral blood. The chain links TRBV7-9 to TRBJ2-1; 8 bases line up with TRBD1. The CDR3: CASSPRWTGIRDEQFF. CDR3 bases: TGTGCCAGCAGCCCTCGATGGACAGGGATAAGGGATGAGCAGTTCTTC.